This T cell receptor (beta chain) was obtained from a study of beta chain features in type 1 diabetes. From germline, CDR1 is SGHRS and CDR2 YFSETQ. V lost 0 bases, J lost 5 bases, and 14 bases lay in between. The CDR3 has 15 residues. The study, taken as a whole, reports: Patients' naive, central memory and regulatory TCRB repertoires appeared more alike than those of healthy donors. In all four CD4+ subsets, TCRB CDR3 length was significantly, moderately reduced in type 1 diabetes. A potential PCR bias toward shorter templates would be equal in patient and control samples. Researchers could not determine here whether HLA type influences TCRB rearrangement.

This clone has more than one count but fewer than ten. Its antigen remains unknown. The sequenced template was cDNA made from the entire isolated RNA. Profiled with immunoSEQ multiplex PCR; TCRdb holds only in-frame clones, not every one. This repertoire shows roughly 150,000 clones, approximately 12% found once; its top ten account for around 2%. Sequencing input: central memory CD4+ T cells from blood. The TCR comes from a man aged 18 to 29 in good health. This chain uses TRBV5-1 with TRBJ2-5, with D perhaps being TRBD1 or TRBD2 (5 bases each). Here the CDR3 reads CASSLAGPLTETQYF. CDR3 bases: TGCGCCAGCAGCTTGGCGGGACCCCTAACGGAGACCCAGTACTTC.